These 26 T cell receptor beta chains share one sample of origin, sequenced in a study of T cells in Graves' hyperthyroidism and ophthalmopathy. RNA transcripts provided the source from which TCR beta CDR3 regions were amplified. HTBI primers were used for first-round RT-PCR of the TCR CDR3. TCRdb analysed the multiplex PCR reads with MiXCR anew, one entry per CDR3 protein. The data hold some 700,000 distinct CDR3 sequences, with roughly 17% observed a single time. Sequencing input: blood. Receptor source: a man in his forties or fifties with Graves' hyperthyroidism.

This clonotype was counted only a few times. The V call is TRBV5-6, the J call TRBJ2-6; unclear D gene. From germline, CDR1 is SGHDT and CDR2 YYEEEE. V was shortened by 0 bases and J by 0 bases, with 4 bases between the two germline ends. This CDR3 contains 15 residues. The CDR3 is CASSLASSGANVLTF. DNA for the CDR3: TGTGCCAGCAGCTTGGCCTCCTCTGGGGCCAACGTCCTGACTTTC. The complete variable domain, with remaining parts taken from reference TRBV5-6 and TRBJ2-6, reads DAGVTQSPTHLIKTRGQQVTLRCSPKSGHDTVSWYQQALGQGPQFIFQYYEEEERQRGNFPDRFSGHQFPNYSSELNVNALLLGDSALYLCASSLASSGANVLTFGAGSRLTVL.

This chain connects TRBV27 to TRBJ1-5, with D maybe TRBD1 (5 bases). The germline V gene encodes CDR1 MNHEY and CDR2 SMNVEV (reference sequence). The CDR3 length is 15 residues. V lost 6 bases and J lost 3, with 15 bases in between. The CDR3 spells CASRNIQDSNQPQHF. In nucleotides, the CDR3 is TGTGCCAGCAGGAATATACAGGATTCCAATCAGCCCCAGCATTTT.

This clonotype came up a few times. The gene calls are TRBV6-2 or TRBV6-3 and TRBJ1-1; D is possibly TRBD1 (6 bases). Trimming pared 6 bases from V and 3 bases from J, leaving 14 bases between. This CDR3 has 14 residues. Germline CDR1 is MNHEY and CDR2 is SVGEGT. CDR3 loop: CASRIQGVYTEAFF. For the CDR3, the DNA is TGTGCCAGCAGGATACAGGGAGTATACACTGAAGCTTTCTTT.

This clonotype was found many times. The rearrangement joins TRBV12-3 or TRBV12-4 to TRBJ1-1, with 11 nucleotides matching TRBD1. V was pared by 6 bases and J by 0 bases, with 0 bases of the junction left unmatched. This CDR3 region has 14 residues. This CDR3 is CASRGQGVNTEAFF. DNA for the CDR3: TGTGCCAGCAGGGGACAGGGGGTGAACACTGAAGCTTTCTTT.

This clonotype was detected a few times. The J gene is TRBJ1-4, the V gene TRBV11-3; D is uncertain. Deletions cut 5 bases from V and 0 bases from J, with 19 bases between. Germline assignment: CDR1 SGHNT and CDR2 YENEEA. The CDR3 has 18 residues. As DNA, the CDR3 is TGTGCCAGCAGCGTGGTCGGGCCCCACAATGCAACTAATGAAAAACTGTTTTTT. It encodes CASSVVGPHNATNEKLFF.

This clonotype appeared many times. The chain joins TRBV7-3 to TRBJ2-1; the match to TRBD1 covers 9 bases. V dropped 5 bases and J dropped 9; count of bases not matched to a gene: 5. Germline values: CDR1 SGHTA, CDR2 FQGTGA. The CDR3 is 13 residues long. The CDR3 region is CASSTGQGTEQFF. The CDR3 DNA reads as TGTGCCAGCAGCACCGGACAGGGGACTGAGCAGTTCTTC.

CDR3 residues: CAISESVVAGTKNIQYF. The CDR3 bases are TGTGCCATCAGTGAGTCTGTCGTAGCGGGAACCAAAAACATTCAGTACTTC. The chain combines TRBV10-3 with TRBJ2-4; TRBD2 aligns across 8 bases. V lost 0 bases and J lost 2; bases outside the gene matches: 6. This CDR3 has 17 residues. Looked up from germline, CDR1 is ENHRY and CDR2 is SYGVKD.

This clonotype was seen a few times. V and J are TRBV12-3 or TRBV12-4 and TRBJ2-2, with 7 bases identical to TRBD1. The CDR3 contains 13 residues. V lost 7 bases, J lost 6 bases, and 5 bases stayed unmatched. Here the CDR3 DNA reads TGTGCCAGCAATAGACAGGGACCCGGGGAGCTGTTTTTT. This encodes CASNRQGPGELFF.

The chain joins TRBV3-1 to TRBJ2-1; 8 bases fit TRBD1. The last part of the DNA fits TRBJ2-7 better; the J call may be wrong. This CDR3 contains 14 residues. Germline V gene sequence: CDR1 LGHDT, CDR2 YNNKEL (reference sequence). The CDR3 region is CASSPDRAANEQYF. The CDR3 nucleotides read TGTGCCAGCAGTCCGGACAGGGCAGCCAATGAGCAGTACTTC.

In its sample, this clonotype was seen many times. This chain uses TRBV30 with TRBJ2-7; a weak D match, TRBD1 (6 bases). This CDR3 region has 12 residues. CDR1 and CDR2 from the germline V gene are GTSNPN and SVGIG (reference sequence). The V and J ends lost 1 base and 4 bases respectively, with 8 bases between them. For the CDR3, the DNA is TGTGCCTGGAGTGCCAGGGGATACGAGCAGTACTTC. It translates to CAWSARGYEQYF.

The V gene is TRBV20-1, the J gene TRBJ2-1; TRBD2 agrees at 11 bases. After removal of 5 bases from V and 5 bases from J, the junction contained 8 bases not matched to a gene. CDR1 and CDR2 (germline): DFQATT, SNEGSKA (reference sequence). The CDR3 has 15 amino acids. The CDR3 nucleotides are TGCAGTGCTGAGGGACTAGCGGAGAAGAACAATGAGCAGTTCTTC. Its protein is CSAEGLAEKNNEQFF.

The chain employs TRBV11-2 and TRBJ2-4, with D possibly called TRBD1 or TRBD2 (6 bases each). CDR1 is SGHAT and CDR2 is FQNNGV in the germline V gene. The CDR3 contains 23 residues. The V gene lost 2 bases and the J gene lost 8 bases, with 40 bases spanning the gap. CDR3 loop: CASSLIWGRGGNPIPSRGDIQYF. In DNA, the CDR3 is TGTGCCAGCAGCTTAATTTGGGGTCGAGGGGGGAATCCCATTCCCTCCAGGGGTGACATTCAGTACTTC.

This clonotype was seen many times. The chain couples TRBV12-3 or TRBV12-4 to TRBJ2-1; tentative D call: TRBD2 (6 bases). V was shortened by 7 bases and J by 4 bases, with 11 bases between the two germline ends. The CDR3 totals 13 residues. CDR3 amino acids: CASIVSGYNEQFF. The CDR3 DNA reads TGTGCCAGCATCGTTAGCGGTTACAATGAGCAGTTCTTC.

The chain carries TRBV19 and TRBJ1-4; possible D gene TRBD1, 6 bases. CDR3 length: 15 amino acids. The V gene's germline CDR1 is LNHDA and CDR2 SQIVND (reference sequence). V lost 10 bases to trimming and J lost 0 bases, with 15 bases between them. The CDR3 protein is CATMDSYTTNEKLFF. The CDR3, as DNA: TGTGCCACCATGGACAGCTACACAACTAATGAAAAACTGTTTTTT.

This clonotype was seen many times. The J gene is TRBJ2-1, the V gene TRBV11-2; 10 bases map to TRBD2. In germline, CDR1 is SGHAT, CDR2 FQNNGV. V lost 5 bases and J lost 5; bases outside the gene matches: 6. The CDR3 covers 15 residues. CDR3 nucleotides: TGTGCCAGCAGCCCAACTAGCGGGATCAACAATGAGCAGTTCTTC. Protein: CASSPTSGINNEQFF.

The chain uses TRBV4-3 and TRBJ2-2, with 7 positions matching TRBD1. Unmatched junction bases numbered 3, after V lost 0 bases and J lost 5 bases. The germline CDR1 and CDR2 sequences are LGHNA and YSLEER. This CDR3 is built from 15 residues. The CDR3 DNA reads as TGCGCCAGCAGCCAAGATGAACAGGGGACCGGGGAGCTGTTTTTT. This encodes CASSQDEQGTGELFF.

This clonotype was found many times. The V and J genes are TRBV9 and TRBJ1-1; TRBD1 is a possible D gene (5 bases). The CDR3 is made up of 14 amino acids. V shed 3 bases and J shed 4 bases, with 13 bases lying between them. CDR1 is SGDLS, CDR2 YYNGEE, per germline. The CDR3 loop is CASSEGEGFTEAFF. DNA of the CDR3: TGTGCCAGCAGCGAGGGTGAGGGGTTCACTGAAGCTTTCTTT.

This clonotype was counted at least ten times. The chain carries TRBV7-2 and TRBJ2-3; possibly TRBD1 for D (5 bases). The germline V gene encodes CDR1 SGHTA and CDR2 FQGNSA. The CDR3 is 15 residues long. Trimming took 8 bases from V and 1 from J, leaving 16 bases between them. CDR3 coding DNA: TGTGCCAGCTCCAAGGGCAGGGCCCGCACAGATACGCAGTATTTT. Its protein product is CASSKGRARTDTQYF.

This clonotype was counted only a few times. The V gene is TRBV6-2 or TRBV6-3, the J gene TRBJ2-7; TRBD2 might be the D (5 bases). Germline-derived CDR1 and CDR2 are MNHEY and SVGEGT. This CDR3 contains 16 residues. The germline V and J ends were trimmed by 6 bases and 6 bases, with 24 bases remaining between them. The CDR3 is CASRSYPAGSTGEQYF. CDR3 coding DNA: TGTGCCAGCAGATCCTATCCCGCGGGCTCAACCGGCGAGCAGTACTTC.

This clonotype has a count of ten or more. This chain joins TRBV11-2 and TRBJ2-7; D perhaps matches TRBD2 (5 bases). V shed 4 bases and J shed 2 bases, with 6 bases lying between them. The CDR3 runs 12 residues. Germline loops: CDR1 SGHAT, CDR2 FQNNGV. CDR3 sequence reads: CASSSGTYEQYF. In DNA, the CDR3 is TGTGCCAGCAGCTCCGGGACCTACGAGCAGTACTTC.

This clonotype was detected a few times. The V call is TRBV30, the J call TRBJ2-3; the match to TRBD2 covers 9 bases. This CDR3 is 14 amino acids long. Germline CDR1 is GTSNPN and CDR2 is SVGIG (reference sequence). Germline trimming cut 4 bases from V and 9 bases from J; bases unmatched to any gene: 11. The CDR3 region is CAWNSGRPTGTQYF. The CDR3 DNA is TGTGCCTGGAATAGCGGGAGACCCACGGGGACGCAGTATTTT.

The chain carries TRBV20-1 and TRBJ2-3, with 8 bases matching TRBD1. With 3 bases clipped from V and 3 bases from J, the junction kept 8 bases outside the gene matches. This CDR3 spans 15 amino acids. From germline, CDR1 is DFQATT and CDR2 SNEGSKA (reference sequence). The CDR3 loop reads CSASKMTGATDTQYF. The CDR3, as DNA: TGCAGTGCTAGTAAAATGACAGGGGCTACAGATACGCAGTATTTT.

This clonotype was observed at least ten times. The chain has TRBV2 and TRBJ2-7, with D perhaps matching TRBD2 (5 bases). This CDR3 is built from 16 residues. The ends were cut back, 4 bases at V and 2 bases at J, with 18 bases in the middle. Germline CDR1 reads SNHLY; CDR2 reads FYNNEI. The CDR3 sequence: CASSGLAGPGTYEQYF. In nucleotides, the CDR3 is TGTGCCAGCAGTGGGTTGGCGGGCCCTGGGACCTACGAGCAGTACTTC.

The chain joins TRBV2 to TRBJ2-5, with 9 bases lining up with TRBD2. The CDR3 consists of 17 residues. Germline lookup yields CDR1 SNHLY and CDR2 FYNNEI. The J segment lost 2 bases and the V segment lost 5 bases, leaving 12 bases of the junction unmatched. The CDR3 nucleotides are TGTGCCAGCAGTTATTATAATAGCGGGAGTTATCAAGAGACCCAGTACTTC. Translated: CASSYYNSGSYQETQYF.

This clonotype was detected only a few times. The V gene is TRBV25-1, the J gene TRBJ2-7; the D call may be TRBD1 or TRBD2 (5 bases each). The CDR3 has 15 amino acids. Trimming left V 0 bases short and J 7 bases short, with 16 bases between. Per the germline V gene, CDR1 is MGHDK and CDR2 is SYGVNS. CDR3 protein: CASSEYSAGWREQYF. As DNA, the CDR3 is TGTGCCAGCAGTGAATATTCGGCAGGGTGGAGGGAGCAGTACTTC.

This chain joins TRBV13 and TRBJ2-3; D unresolved. The CDR3 is made up of 17 amino acids. Germline lookup yields CDR1 PRHDT and CDR2 FYEKMQ (reference sequence). The V gene lost 4 bases and the J gene lost 2 bases, with 19 bases spanning the gap. CDR3 DNA sequence: TGTGCCAGCAGCTCTAGAGGAGTGTGGGCTAACACAGATACGCAGTATTTT. This codes for CASSSRGVWANTDTQYF.